This T cell receptor beta chain was observed in a study of cytomegalovirus exposure and HLA in healthy donors. PCR employed 60 Vbeta and 13 Jbeta primers. Assay: immunoSEQ multiplex PCR; the TCRdb copy retains only in-frame clones and omits some. In the table there are more than 65,000 clones, approximately 82% of which are singletons. Trimming took 6 bases from V and 4 from J, leaving 19 bases between them. Per the germline V gene, CDR1 is MNHEY and CDR2 is SMNVEV (reference sequence). CDR3 length equals 15 residues. The rearrangement links TRBV27 to TRBJ2-7; tentatively, D is TRBD1 (6 bases). Input material: PBMCs. The TCR was taken from a man between 18 and 35 years old in good health and CMV-seronegative. Here the CDR3 reads CASSSSGGPPYEQYF. In DNA, the CDR3 is TGTGCCAGCAGCTCTAGTGGGGGCCCCCCTTACGAGCAGTACTTC.